This T cell receptor (beta chain) was sequenced for a study of blood T cell repertoires in COVID-19. Study as a whole: PBMCs, B-cell-depleted T cells, or T cells provided the cDNA or gDNA that made up the material.

Germline V gene sequence: CDR1 SGHRS, CDR2 YFSETQ. V gave up 5 bases and J gave up 2 bases, with 14 bases separating them. This CDR3 region has 15 residues. Original processing notes: Amplification with reference gene primers provided the estimates of nucleated cell counts. Generated by immunoSEQ multiplex PCR, the TCRdb table keeps only in-frame clones and is missing some. V and J calls and clone size are given by that table; D and trimming were obtained from the DNA. The repertoire holds about 49,000 clones, with roughly 84% as singletons. The sample was peripheral blood. This chain uses TRBV5-1 with TRBJ2-1, with D possibly being TRBD2 (6 bases). The TCR originated in a human donor in a cohort sampled during active COVID-19. The CDR3, as DNA: TGCGCCAGCAGTCAGGCGGGGAGCCCCTACAATGAGCAGTTCTTC. It specifies CASSQAGSPYNEQFF.